The sample holds many counts of the clone carrying this T cell receptor beta chain. Antigen specificity is unknown. TCRdb ran MiXCR on the 5' RACE reads and lists one entry per CDR3 protein. The sample carries some 10,000 distinct CDR3 sequences, 4.5% recorded once. Germline CDR1 SGHDN, CDR2 FVKESK. V lost 3 bases and J 8 bases, leaving 13 bases between the germline ends. This CDR3 comprises 13 residues. This sample was taken from a study of spatial heterogeneity in lung cancer. Time point defined: sample taken at primary tumor resection. Notes on the study in general: The study found that expanded intratumoral alpha and beta TCR counts tracked tumor mutation counts.

This clonotype was obtained from a female donor with early-stage non-small cell lung cancer. The chain carries TRBV14 and TRBJ1-1, with D possibly matching TRBD1 (5 bases). Sample: lung tumor tissue, taken at surgery. The CDR3 nucleotides are TGTGCCAGCAGCCACCGACAGAAATTCGAAGCTTTCTTT. Protein sequence: CASSHRQKFEAFF.